This T cell receptor (beta chain) was recorded in a study of molecular identifiers for immune sequencing clone quantification. One entry per CDR3 protein, called by TCRdb with MiXCR from the PCR reads. The sample lists approximately 590,000 distinct CDR3 sequences; roughly 25% were seen once. Germline CDR1 and CDR2: SGDLS and YYNGEE. V dropped 0 bases and J dropped 1 base, with 14 bases sitting between them. CDR3 length: 17 residues. This clonotype was obtained from a human donor in good health. Some libraries in this study had Jurkat cell RNA spiked in. The chain is built from TRBV9 and TRBJ1-3; unclear D gene. Sequences were obtained from naive CD8+ T cells from blood, with Jurkat cell RNA spiked in. Subset specified: FACS-sorted CD8+CD4-CCR7+CD45RA+ naive T cells. The CDR3 DNA reads TGTGCCAGCAGCGTAGGGACGGGTTTAGGGTCTGGAAACACCATATATTTT. Its translation is CASSVGTGLGSGNTIYF.